This T cell receptor (beta chain) was identified in a study of T-cell memory formation after mild COVID-19. TCRdb analysed the 5' RACE reads with MiXCR anew, one entry per CDR3 protein. The sample comprises around 200,000 distinct CDR3 sequences, around 25% of which are singletons, and over 9.5% rests with the top ten. Turning to this clonotype: Its target is not known. One end of the junction fails to match germline, which may point to a read error.

Study-level results: Researchers could not confirm that second-wave clones peaking on day 37 targeted SARS-CoV-2.

Germline V gene data show CDR1 as SEHNR and CDR2 as FQNEAQ (reference sequence). The CDR3 has 15 residues. The sequenced sample consisted of PBMCs or a T cell subset sorted from them (not recorded which). This clonotype was obtained from an adult woman who had mild COVID-19 (a few samples of this study predate the infection). Cell type and time point are not known. The chain recombines TRBV7-9 with TRBJ1-3, with D unresolved. The DNA of the CDR3 is TGTGACAGCAGCCCCGGGCAACCCCCTGGAAACACCATATATTTT. Translation gives CDSSPGQPPGNTIYF.